This entry features one T cell receptor beta chain sequence. These data belong to a study of blood T cell repertoires in COVID-19. Study-wide context: Specimens from acute and convalescent COVID-19 originated in the United States, Italy and Spain. T cells, B-cell-depleted T cells, or PBMCs provided the cDNA or gDNA that served as material.

Per the authors' pipeline: Estimation of nucleated cell counts relied on the amplification of reference gene primers. TCRdb's table, derived via immunoSEQ multiplex PCR, lists solely in-frame clones and lacks some. That table is the source of V, J and clone size, and D and trimming were worked out from the DNA. The sample carries about 120,000 clones, roughly 90% recorded once. This clonotype was obtained from a human donor in a cohort sampled during active COVID-19. Sequenced sample: peripheral blood.

CDR3 bases: TGTGCCAGCAGTAAAGGGGTGACGGAGACCCAGTACTTC. It specifies CASSKGVTETQYF. This chain connects TRBV11-2 to TRBJ2-5, with TRBD1 as a possible D gene (5 bases). The length of the CDR3 is 13 residues. V lost 6 bases to trimming and J lost 5 bases, with 13 bases between them. CDR1 and CDR2 from the germline V gene are SGHAT and FQNNGV.